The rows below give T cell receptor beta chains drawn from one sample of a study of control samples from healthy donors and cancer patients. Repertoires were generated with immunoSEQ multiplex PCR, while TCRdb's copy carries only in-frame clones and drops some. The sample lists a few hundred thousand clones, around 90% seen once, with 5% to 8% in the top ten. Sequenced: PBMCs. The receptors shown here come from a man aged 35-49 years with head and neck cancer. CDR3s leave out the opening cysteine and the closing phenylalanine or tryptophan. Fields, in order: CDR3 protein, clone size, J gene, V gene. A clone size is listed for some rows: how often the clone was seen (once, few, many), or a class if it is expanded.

ASSFRQDNSPLH	NA	TRBJ1-6	TRBV5-4
ASSLAWDRGYGYT	NA	TRBJ1-2	TRBV7-2
ASSEAGTGMRDTQY	NA	TRBJ2-3	TRBV6-1
ASSSSSRGTQY	once	TRBJ2-3	TRBV27
ASSERTGAYNEQF	NA	TRBJ2-1	TRBV6-1
ASSVVISGGVETQY	once	TRBJ2-5	TRBV9
AWSGDRGRNTEAF	once	TRBJ1-1	TRBV30
ASSLFDRRISNQPQH	NA	TRBJ1-5	TRBV7-2
ASSLVSDQNQPQH	NA	TRBJ1-5	TRBV7-2
ASSRGQGRSDTQY	NA	TRBJ2-3	TRBV6-5
AWSLGEGYT	NA	TRBJ1-2	TRBV30
ASSLQAGDRFTGELF	NA	TRBJ2-2	TRBV7-6
ASSRRGQPREQY	NA	TRBJ2-7	TRBV3-1/TRBV3-2
ASSYKGLDSPLH	once	TRBJ1-6	TRBV6-5
ASTGPPVLETQY	NA	TRBJ2-5	TRBV2
ASSFNRVGAGNTIY	NA	TRBJ1-3	TRBV6-2/TRBV6-3
ASSQDYTGELF	NA	TRBJ2-2	TRBV14
ASSLRGGPAYEQY	NA	TRBJ2-7	TRBV11-2
ASSSLASSYNEQF	once	TRBJ2-1	TRBV27
ASSQGAGTEKF	NA	TRBJ2-1	TRBV3-1/TRBV3-2
ASRLGAQETQY	NA	TRBJ2-5	TRBV12-3/TRBV12-4
ASSESYSTEAF	NA	TRBJ1-1	TRBV10-2
ASSDGVTEKQY	NA	TRBJ2-7	TRBV19
ASSLSYPATGTSYNEQF	NA	TRBJ2-1	TRBV27
ASSAGTDTYEQY	NA	TRBJ2-7	TRBV9
ASSAGTVSYNEQF	NA	TRBJ2-1	TRBV9
ASSLTHSVGETQY	NA	TRBJ2-5	TRBV19
ASSFRGRASIQY	NA	TRBJ2-4	TRBV7-2
ASSLAPRTGGYNQPQH	NA	TRBJ1-5	TRBV11-2
ASSNPAYSGGPYSTDTQY	NA	TRBJ2-3	TRBV19
ASSLGQGRTGNQPQH	few	TRBJ1-5	TRBV7-8
ASSMGTGSMNGYT	NA	TRBJ1-2	TRBV19
ASIPGHLRDYT	NA	TRBJ1-2	TRBV28
ASSQERGNSPLH	NA	TRBJ1-6	TRBV14
ASSLYRKTNEKLF	NA	TRBJ1-4	TRBV28
AIAPTTGELF	once	TRBJ2-2	TRBV6-6
ASSLASTSREQY	NA	TRBJ2-7	TRBV7-2
ASSLLGGTNTGELF	NA	TRBJ2-2	TRBV7-3
ASSLQGAQPQH	NA	TRBJ1-5	TRBV6-5
ASSLRPGARETQY	NA	TRBJ2-5	TRBV4-1
ASSVGRTSSYEQY	NA	TRBJ2-7	TRBV9
ASSRGGELF	NA	TRBJ2-2	TRBV11-3
ASSLAGTGQETQY	NA	TRBJ2-5	TRBV5-6
ASRGGHRNEQF	few	TRBJ2-1	TRBV27
ATSDSGQGVNNEQF	NA	TRBJ2-1	TRBV24-1
ASSFSGGGSGYT	NA	TRBJ1-2	TRBV7-9
ASSYSKAFEQF	NA	TRBJ2-1	TRBV6-5
SALSGDTQY	NA	TRBJ2-3	TRBV20-1
ASSDRGEGAGELF	few	TRBJ2-2	TRBV11-1
ASSSRQGGNQPQH	NA	TRBJ1-5	TRBV7-6
ASSADRAGNTEAF	once	TRBJ1-1	TRBV2
ASRSRGWGSGANVLT	NA	TRBJ2-6	TRBV7-2
ASSSGPERGYGYT	NA	TRBJ1-2	TRBV3-1/TRBV3-2
AWAGHNEAF	NA	TRBJ1-1	TRBV30
ASSYVDRGSYNEQF	once	TRBJ2-1	TRBV6-5
ACPGPGSYT	once	TRBJ1-2	TRBV30
ACLGNTEAF	NA	TRBJ1-1	TRBV28
SVEGGTAADTQY	once	TRBJ2-3	TRBV29-1
ASSHLSGTLMNTEAF	once	TRBJ1-1	TRBV6-6